Listed below are T cell receptor beta chains from one sample, sequenced in a study of blood T cell repertoires in COVID-19. Sequencing was performed with immunoSEQ multiplex PCR; in TCRdb, only in-frame clones are kept and a portion is missing. In the table there are approximately 170,000 clones, around four fifths of which are singletons. The sample taken for sequencing was peripheral blood. These receptors were taken from a woman of 80 years or more with COVID-19, enrolled during active disease. Each CDR3 is given with its conserved first and last residue. Fields, in order: D gene, clone size, J gene, V gene, CDR3 protein, CDR3 DNA. A D gene is named only where the DNA matches it firmly. Clone sizes are given selectively: once, few, many, or a class where the clone is expanded.

TRBD2	-	TRBJ2-1	TRBV18	CASSQRDILNNEQFF	TGTGCCAGCTCACAGCGGGATATCCTAAACAATGAGCAGTTCTTC
TRBD2	-	TRBJ2-3	TRBV10-3	CAISDRGSALAGGPDTQYF	TGTGCCATCAGTGACCGAGGCTCCGCTCTAGCGGGAGGGCCAGATACGCAGTATTTT
TRBD1	-	TRBJ2-1	TRBV5-5	CASSSQYSGQGNEQFF	TGTGCCAGCAGCTCGCAATACTCGGGACAGGGGAATGAGCAGTTCTTC
TRBD2	-	TRBJ2-5	TRBV10-3	CAVRTSGETQYF	TGTGCCGTCCGGACTAGCGGCGAGACCCAGTACTTC
-	-	TRBJ2-7	TRBV5-4	CASSLGEGDVYEQYF	TGTGCCAGCAGCTTGGGGGAGGGGGACGTCTACGAGCAGTACTTC
-	-	TRBJ1-4	TRBV5-1	CASSLAGEKLFF	TGCGCCAGCAGCTTGGCTGGCGAAAAACTGTTTTTT
-	-	TRBJ1-1	TRBV3-1/TRBV3-2	CASSQDPYNRLSMNTEAFF	TGTGCCAGCAGCCAAGATCCTTACAACAGACTAAGCATGAACACTGAAGCTTTCTTT
-	-	TRBJ2-1	TRBV5-1	CASTPRGAGPSYNEQFF	TGCGCCAGCACCCCCCGGGGGGCGGGACCCTCCTACAATGAGCAGTTCTTC
-	-	TRBJ1-2	TRBV4-1	CASSQGAGYGYTF	TGCGCCAGCAGCCAGGGGGCGGGCTATGGCTACACCTTC
-	once	TRBJ2-1	TRBV5-4	CASTPRPSNEQFF	TGTGCCAGCACCCCCAGGCCCAGCAATGAGCAGTTCTTC
-	-	TRBJ1-4	TRBV13	CASSFRGTNEKLFF	TGTGCCAGCAGCTTCCGTGGCACTAATGAAAAACTGTTTTTT
-	-	TRBJ1-6	TRBV6-5	CASSYRGSTLHF	TGTGCCAGCAGTTACAGGGGATCTACCCTCCACTTT
-	-	TRBJ1-4	TRBV24-1	CATSAGSGEKLFF	TGTGCCACCAGTGCAGGGAGCGGGGAAAAACTGTTTTTT
-	-	TRBJ1-1	TRBV2	CASRADRQINTEAFF	TGTGCCAGCAGGGCTGACCGACAGATAAACACTGAAGCTTTCTTT
TRBD1	-	TRBJ1-5	TRBV15	CATSRTGGGQPQHF	TGTGCCACCAGCAGAACAGGGGGCGGCCAGCCCCAGCATTTT
-	-	TRBJ2-2	TRBV4-2	CASSQGGANTGELFF	TGTGCCAGCAGCCAAGGGGGCGCGAACACCGGGGAGCTGTTTTTT
-	-	TRBJ1-4	TRBV5-1	CASSFPQLINREGEKLFF	TGCGCCAGCAGCTTTCCCCAGCTTATAAACAGGGAAGGTGAAAAACTGTTTTTT
TRBD2	-	TRBJ2-5	TRBV7-2	CASSATSGRLGETQYF	TGTGCCAGCAGCGCGACTAGCGGGAGGCTTGGAGAGACCCAGTACTTC
-	-	TRBJ2-3	TRBV24-1	CATSDSGTGLGIGTQYF	TGTGCCACCAGTGATTCGGGGACTGGGTTAGGAATCGGTACGCAGTATTTT
-	-	TRBJ1-2	TRBV19	CASMGGRYYGYTF	TGTGCCAGTATGGGGGGGCGGTACTATGGCTACACCTTC
-	-	TRBJ2-1	TRBV6-5	CATQPNRENEQFF	TGTGCCACCCAACCCAACAGGGAGAATGAGCAGTTCTTC
-	-	TRBJ2-7	TRBV28	CASFAGEQYF	TGTGCCAGCTTCGCCGGCGAGCAGTACTTC
-	-	TRBJ1-5	TRBV24-1	CATSDRGSNQPQHF	TGTGCCACCAGTGACAGGGGTAGCAATCAGCCCCAGCATTTT
TRBD1	-	TRBJ2-5	TRBV4-3	CASSIGDRVSQETQYF	TGCGCCAGCAGCATAGGGGACAGGGTCTCTCAAGAGACCCAGTACTTC
-	-	TRBJ2-1	TRBV19	CASSMGRSSYNEQFF	TGTGCCAGTAGTATGGGGAGGAGCTCCTACAATGAGCAGTTCTTC
-	-	TRBJ1-1	TRBV2	CASSGGHPNTEAFF	TGTGCCAGCAGTGGGGGACACCCGAACACTGAAGCTTTCTTT
TRBD2	-	TRBJ2-3	TRBV28	CASRGGSLRDTQYF	TGTGCCAGCAGGGGGGGGTCTCTAAGAGATACGCAGTATTTT
-	-	TRBJ2-5	TRBV11-2	CASSDQDQETQYF	TGTGCCAGCAGTGACCAGGATCAAGAGACCCAGTACTTC
-	-	TRBJ2-3	TRBV29-1	CTGVTYTDTQYF	TGCACCGGGGTCACATACACAGATACGCAGTATTTT
TRBD1	-	TRBJ1-6	TRBV2	CASSATGEGSYNSPLHF	TGTGCCAGCAGCGCGACAGGGGAAGGGTCCTATAATTCACCCCTCCACTTT
-	-	TRBJ1-5	TRBV15	CATSRGEAGQPQHF	TGTGCCACCAGCAGAGGTGAAGCCGGGCAGCCCCAGCATTTT